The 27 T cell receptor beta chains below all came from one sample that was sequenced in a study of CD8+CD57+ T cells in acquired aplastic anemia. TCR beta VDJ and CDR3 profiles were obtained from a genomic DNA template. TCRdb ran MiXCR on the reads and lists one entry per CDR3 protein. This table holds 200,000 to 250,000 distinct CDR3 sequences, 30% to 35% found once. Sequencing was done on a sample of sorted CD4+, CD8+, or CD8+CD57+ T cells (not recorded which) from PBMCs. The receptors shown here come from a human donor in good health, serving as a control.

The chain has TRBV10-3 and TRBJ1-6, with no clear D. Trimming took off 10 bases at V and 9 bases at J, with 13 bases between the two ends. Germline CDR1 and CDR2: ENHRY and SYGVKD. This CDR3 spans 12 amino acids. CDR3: CATAEDSSPLHF. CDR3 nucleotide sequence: TGTGCCACCGCCGAGGATTCTTCACCCCTCCACTTT.

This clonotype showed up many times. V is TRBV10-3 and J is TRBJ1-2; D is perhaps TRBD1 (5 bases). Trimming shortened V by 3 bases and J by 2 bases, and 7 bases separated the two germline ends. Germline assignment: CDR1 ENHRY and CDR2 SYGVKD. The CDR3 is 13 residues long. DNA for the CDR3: TGTGCCATCAGTGATAAGGGGAACTATGGCTACACCTTC. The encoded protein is CAISDKGNYGYTF.

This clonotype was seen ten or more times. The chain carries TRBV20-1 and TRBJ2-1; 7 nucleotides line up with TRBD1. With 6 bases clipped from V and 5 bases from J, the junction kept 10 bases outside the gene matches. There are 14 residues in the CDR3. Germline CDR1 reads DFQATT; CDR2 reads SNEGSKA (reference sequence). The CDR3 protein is CSATDRVVDNEQFF. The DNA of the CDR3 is TGCAGTGCCACCGACAGGGTTGTGGACAATGAGCAGTTCTTC.

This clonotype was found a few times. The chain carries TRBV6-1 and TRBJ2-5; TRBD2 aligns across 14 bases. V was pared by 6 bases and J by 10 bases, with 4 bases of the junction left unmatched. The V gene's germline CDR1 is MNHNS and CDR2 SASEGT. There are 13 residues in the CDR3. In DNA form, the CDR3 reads TGTGCCAGCAGACGACTAGCGGGAGGGGACCAGTACTTC. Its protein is CASRRLAGGDQYF.

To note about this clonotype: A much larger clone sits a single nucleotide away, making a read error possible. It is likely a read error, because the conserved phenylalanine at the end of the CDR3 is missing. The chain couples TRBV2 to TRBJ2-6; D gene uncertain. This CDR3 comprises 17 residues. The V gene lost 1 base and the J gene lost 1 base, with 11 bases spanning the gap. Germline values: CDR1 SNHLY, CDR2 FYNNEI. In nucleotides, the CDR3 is TGTGCCAGCAGTGAAGACCTGTTGGGTTCTGGGGCCAACGTCCTGACTCTC. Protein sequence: CASSEDLLGSGANVLTL.

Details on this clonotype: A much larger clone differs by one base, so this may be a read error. As DNA, the CDR3 is TGCGCCAGCAGCCGCCTGGCCAGGTCGGATAATCCACCCCTCCACTTT. Amino acids: CASSRLARSDNPPLHF. The genes are TRBV5-1 and TRBJ1-6, with D uncertain. CDR1 SGHRS and CDR2 YFSETQ come from the germline V gene. There are 16 residues in the CDR3.

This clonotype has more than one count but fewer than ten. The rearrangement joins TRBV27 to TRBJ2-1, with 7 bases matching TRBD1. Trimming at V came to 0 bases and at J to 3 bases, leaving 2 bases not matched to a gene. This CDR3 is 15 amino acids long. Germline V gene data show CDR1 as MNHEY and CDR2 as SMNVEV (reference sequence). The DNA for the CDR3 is TGTGCCAGCAGTTTATCGCGACAGGGCTACAATGAGCAGTTCTTC. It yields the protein CASSLSRQGYNEQFF.

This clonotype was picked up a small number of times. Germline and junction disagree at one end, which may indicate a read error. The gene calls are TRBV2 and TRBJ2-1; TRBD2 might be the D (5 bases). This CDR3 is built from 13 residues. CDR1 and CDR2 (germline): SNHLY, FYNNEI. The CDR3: CASSEGRSNERFF. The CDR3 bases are TGTGCCAGCAGTGAAGGGAGGAGCAATGAGCGGTTCTTC.

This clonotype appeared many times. Here the CDR3 DNA reads TGCAGTGCTGGGCGGGGAGGGATTAGCGCTGAAGCTTTCTTT. Translated, it gives CSAGRGGISAEAFF. V is TRBV20-1 and J is TRBJ1-1; D is ambiguous. CDR1 is DFQATT and CDR2 is SNEGSKA in the germline V gene (reference sequence). Trimming stripped 5 bases from V and 6 bases from J, with 19 bases between. The CDR3 is made up of 14 amino acids.

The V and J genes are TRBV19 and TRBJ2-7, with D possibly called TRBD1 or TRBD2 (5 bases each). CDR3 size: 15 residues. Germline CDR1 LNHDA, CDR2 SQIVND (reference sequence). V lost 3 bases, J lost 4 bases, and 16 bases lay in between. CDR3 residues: CASSMGGTAEYEQYF. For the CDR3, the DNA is TGTGCCAGTAGTATGGGTGGGACGGCCGAATACGAGCAGTACTTC.

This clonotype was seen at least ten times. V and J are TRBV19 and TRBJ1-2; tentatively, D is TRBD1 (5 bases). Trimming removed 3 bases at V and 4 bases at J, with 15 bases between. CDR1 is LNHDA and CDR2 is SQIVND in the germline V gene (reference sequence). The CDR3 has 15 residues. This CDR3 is CASSIERGPIYGYTF. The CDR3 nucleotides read TGTGCCAGTAGTATCGAGCGGGGACCGATCTATGGCTACACCTTC. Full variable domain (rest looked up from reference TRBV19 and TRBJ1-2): DGGITQSPKYLFRKEGQNVTLSCEQNLNHDAMYWYRQDPGQGLRLIYYSQIVNDFQKGDIAEGYSVSREKKESFPLTVTSAQKNPTAFYLCASSIERGPIYGYTFGSGTRLTVV.

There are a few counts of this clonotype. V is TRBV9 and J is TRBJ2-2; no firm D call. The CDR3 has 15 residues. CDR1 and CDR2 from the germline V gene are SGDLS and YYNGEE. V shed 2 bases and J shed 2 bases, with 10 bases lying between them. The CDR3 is CASSVERRNTGELFF. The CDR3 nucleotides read TGTGCCAGCAGCGTCGAACGCCGTAACACCGGGGAGCTGTTTTTT. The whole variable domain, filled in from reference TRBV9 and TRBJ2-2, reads DSGVTQTPKHLITATGQRVTLRCSPRSGDLSVYWYQQSLDQGLQFLIQYYNGEERAKGNILERFSAQQFPDLHSELNLSSLELGDSALYFCASSVERRNTGELFFGEGSRLTVL.

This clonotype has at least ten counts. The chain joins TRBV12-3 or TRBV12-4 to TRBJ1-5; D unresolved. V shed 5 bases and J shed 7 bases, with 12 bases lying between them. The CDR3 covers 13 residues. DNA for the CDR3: TGTGCCAGCAGTGAGGGCCTGAACCAGCCCCAGCATTTT. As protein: CASSEGLNQPQHF.

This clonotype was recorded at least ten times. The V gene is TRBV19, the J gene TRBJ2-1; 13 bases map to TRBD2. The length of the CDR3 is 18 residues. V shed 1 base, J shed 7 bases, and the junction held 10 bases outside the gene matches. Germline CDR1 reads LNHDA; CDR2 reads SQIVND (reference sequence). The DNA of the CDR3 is TGTGCCAGTAGTATAGTAGGCCGGACTAGCGGGAGTGGTAATGAGCAGTTCTTC. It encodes CASSIVGRTSGSGNEQFF.

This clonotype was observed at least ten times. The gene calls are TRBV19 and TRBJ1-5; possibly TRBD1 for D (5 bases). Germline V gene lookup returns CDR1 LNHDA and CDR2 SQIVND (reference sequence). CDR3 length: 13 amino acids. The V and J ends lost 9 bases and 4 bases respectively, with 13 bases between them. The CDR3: CASSRQINQPQHF. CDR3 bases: TGTGCCAGCAGCCGACAGATAAATCAGCCCCAGCATTTT.

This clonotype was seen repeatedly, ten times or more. CDR3 nucleotides: TGCAGTGCTAGAGAGCCCCAATCAGATACGCAGTATTTT. Its translation: CSAREPQSDTQYF. The chain combines TRBV20-1 with TRBJ2-3; D is unresolved. Germline assignment: CDR1 DFQATT and CDR2 SNEGSKA (reference sequence). Trimming left V 0 bases short and J 4 bases short, with 8 bases between. The CDR3 runs 13 residues.

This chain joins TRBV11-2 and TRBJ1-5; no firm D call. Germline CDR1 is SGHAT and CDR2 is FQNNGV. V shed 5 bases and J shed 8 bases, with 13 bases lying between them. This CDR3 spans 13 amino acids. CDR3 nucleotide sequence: TGTGCCAGCAGCAACACGAGGGAAGAGCCCCAGCATTTT. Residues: CASSNTREEPQHF.

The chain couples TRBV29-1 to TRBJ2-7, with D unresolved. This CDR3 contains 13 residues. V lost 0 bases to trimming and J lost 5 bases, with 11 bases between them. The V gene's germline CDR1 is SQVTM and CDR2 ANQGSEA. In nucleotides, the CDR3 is TGCAGCGTTGAAGATCAAGGGATCCACGAGCAGTACTTC. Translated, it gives CSVEDQGIHEQYF.

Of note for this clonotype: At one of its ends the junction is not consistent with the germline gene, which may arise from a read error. CDR3 loop: CASSLIRGNGDQPQHF. CDR3 nucleotides: TGTGCCAGCAGTTTAATCAGGGGTAATGGAGATCAGCCCCAGCATTTT. This chain connects TRBV10-3 to TRBJ1-5, with D maybe TRBD1 (6 bases). The CDR3 is made up of 16 amino acids. Germline V CDR1 and CDR2: ENHRY, SYGVKD.

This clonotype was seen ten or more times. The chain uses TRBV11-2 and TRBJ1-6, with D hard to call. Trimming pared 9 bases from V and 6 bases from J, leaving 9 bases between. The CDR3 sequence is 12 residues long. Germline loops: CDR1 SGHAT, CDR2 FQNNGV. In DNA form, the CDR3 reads TGTGCCAGTAGTCTGTCTAATTCACCCCTCCACTTT. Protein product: CASSLSNSPLHF.

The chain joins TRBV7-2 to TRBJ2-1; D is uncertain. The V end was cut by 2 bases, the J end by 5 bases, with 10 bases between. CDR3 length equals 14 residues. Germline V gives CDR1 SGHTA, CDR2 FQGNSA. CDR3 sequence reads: CASSLNLGHNEQFF. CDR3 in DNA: TGTGCCAGCAGCTTAAATCTAGGCCACAATGAGCAGTTCTTC. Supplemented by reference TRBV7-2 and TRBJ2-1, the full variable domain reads GAGVSQSPSNKVTEKGKDVELRCDPISGHTALYWYRQSLGQGLEFLIYFQGNSAPDKSGLPSDRFSAERTGGSVSTLTIQRTQQEDSAVYLCASSLNLGHNEQFFGPGTRLTVL.

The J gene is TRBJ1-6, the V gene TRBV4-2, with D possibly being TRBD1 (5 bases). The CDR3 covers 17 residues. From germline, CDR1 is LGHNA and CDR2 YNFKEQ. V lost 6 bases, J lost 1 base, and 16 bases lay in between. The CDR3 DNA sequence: TGTGCCAGCAGAATCGGGACCGCAGGATCCTATAATTCACCCCTCCACTTT. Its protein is CASRIGTAGSYNSPLHF.

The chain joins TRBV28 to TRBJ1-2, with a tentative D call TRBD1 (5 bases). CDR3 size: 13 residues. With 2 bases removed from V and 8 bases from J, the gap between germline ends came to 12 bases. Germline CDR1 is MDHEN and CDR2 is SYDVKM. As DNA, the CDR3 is TGTGCCAGCAGTTTAGGGACGGACAACGGCTACACCTTC. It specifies CASSLGTDNGYTF.

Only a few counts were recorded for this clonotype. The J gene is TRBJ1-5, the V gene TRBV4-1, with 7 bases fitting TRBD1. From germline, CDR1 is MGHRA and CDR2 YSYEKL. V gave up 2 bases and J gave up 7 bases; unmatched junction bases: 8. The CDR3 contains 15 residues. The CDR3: CASSQIRGGRQPQHF. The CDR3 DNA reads TGCGCCAGCAGCCAAATCAGAGGGGGCCGACAGCCCCAGCATTTT.

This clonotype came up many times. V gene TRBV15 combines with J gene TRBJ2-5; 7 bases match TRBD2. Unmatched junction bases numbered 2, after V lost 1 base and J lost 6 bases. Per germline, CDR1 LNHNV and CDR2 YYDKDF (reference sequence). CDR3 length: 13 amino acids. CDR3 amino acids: CATSRGGGKTQYF. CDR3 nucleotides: TGTGCCACCAGCAGAGGCGGGGGAAAGACCCAGTACTTC.

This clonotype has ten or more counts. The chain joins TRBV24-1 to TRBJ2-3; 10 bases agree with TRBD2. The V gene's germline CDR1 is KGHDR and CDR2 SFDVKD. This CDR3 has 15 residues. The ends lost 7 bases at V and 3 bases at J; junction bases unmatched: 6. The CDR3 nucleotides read TGTGCCACCAGCCTAGCGGGAGTTGGAACAGATACGCAGTATTTT. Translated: CATSLAGVGTDTQYF.

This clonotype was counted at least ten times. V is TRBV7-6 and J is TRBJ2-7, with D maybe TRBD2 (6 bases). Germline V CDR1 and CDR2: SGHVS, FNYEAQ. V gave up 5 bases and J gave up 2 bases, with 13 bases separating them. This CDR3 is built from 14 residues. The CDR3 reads CASSRGDGTYEQYF. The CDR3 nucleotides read TGTGCCAGCAGCCGCGGGGACGGAACCTACGAGCAGTACTTC.